This T cell receptor beta chain was recovered during a study of tumor-infiltrating lymphocytes in primary liver carcinoma. Regarding this clonotype: Antigen: not known.

Study-wide points: Compared with blood, tumor repertoires held significantly more in their top 250 clones.

Synthesis of TCR beta cDNA was carried out from 450 to 500 ng total RNA with a constant-region primer. Each TCR beta library was derived from three nested multiplex PCR rounds that employed slightly modified ARM-PCR. Via MiXCR, TCRdb re-called the multiplex PCR reads, giving one row per CDR3 protein. The sample shows about 350,000 distinct CDR3 sequences, around 60% of them seen only once. Germline DNA was extracted too, while blood RNA derived from unsorted whole blood. This TCR was sampled from a middle-aged man with primary liver carcinoma and hepatitis B virus infection. The sample comprised peripheral blood.

The CDR3 spells CASSFVSVSYEQYF. The CDR3 DNA reads TGTGCCAGCAGTTTCGTTTCGGTCTCCTACGAGCAGTACTTC. The chain recombines TRBV6-2 or TRBV6-3 with TRBJ2-7; D ambiguous. Germline CDR1 MNHEY, CDR2 SVGEGT. The CDR3 is 14 residues long. V was pared by 4 bases and J by 0 bases, with 10 bases between.